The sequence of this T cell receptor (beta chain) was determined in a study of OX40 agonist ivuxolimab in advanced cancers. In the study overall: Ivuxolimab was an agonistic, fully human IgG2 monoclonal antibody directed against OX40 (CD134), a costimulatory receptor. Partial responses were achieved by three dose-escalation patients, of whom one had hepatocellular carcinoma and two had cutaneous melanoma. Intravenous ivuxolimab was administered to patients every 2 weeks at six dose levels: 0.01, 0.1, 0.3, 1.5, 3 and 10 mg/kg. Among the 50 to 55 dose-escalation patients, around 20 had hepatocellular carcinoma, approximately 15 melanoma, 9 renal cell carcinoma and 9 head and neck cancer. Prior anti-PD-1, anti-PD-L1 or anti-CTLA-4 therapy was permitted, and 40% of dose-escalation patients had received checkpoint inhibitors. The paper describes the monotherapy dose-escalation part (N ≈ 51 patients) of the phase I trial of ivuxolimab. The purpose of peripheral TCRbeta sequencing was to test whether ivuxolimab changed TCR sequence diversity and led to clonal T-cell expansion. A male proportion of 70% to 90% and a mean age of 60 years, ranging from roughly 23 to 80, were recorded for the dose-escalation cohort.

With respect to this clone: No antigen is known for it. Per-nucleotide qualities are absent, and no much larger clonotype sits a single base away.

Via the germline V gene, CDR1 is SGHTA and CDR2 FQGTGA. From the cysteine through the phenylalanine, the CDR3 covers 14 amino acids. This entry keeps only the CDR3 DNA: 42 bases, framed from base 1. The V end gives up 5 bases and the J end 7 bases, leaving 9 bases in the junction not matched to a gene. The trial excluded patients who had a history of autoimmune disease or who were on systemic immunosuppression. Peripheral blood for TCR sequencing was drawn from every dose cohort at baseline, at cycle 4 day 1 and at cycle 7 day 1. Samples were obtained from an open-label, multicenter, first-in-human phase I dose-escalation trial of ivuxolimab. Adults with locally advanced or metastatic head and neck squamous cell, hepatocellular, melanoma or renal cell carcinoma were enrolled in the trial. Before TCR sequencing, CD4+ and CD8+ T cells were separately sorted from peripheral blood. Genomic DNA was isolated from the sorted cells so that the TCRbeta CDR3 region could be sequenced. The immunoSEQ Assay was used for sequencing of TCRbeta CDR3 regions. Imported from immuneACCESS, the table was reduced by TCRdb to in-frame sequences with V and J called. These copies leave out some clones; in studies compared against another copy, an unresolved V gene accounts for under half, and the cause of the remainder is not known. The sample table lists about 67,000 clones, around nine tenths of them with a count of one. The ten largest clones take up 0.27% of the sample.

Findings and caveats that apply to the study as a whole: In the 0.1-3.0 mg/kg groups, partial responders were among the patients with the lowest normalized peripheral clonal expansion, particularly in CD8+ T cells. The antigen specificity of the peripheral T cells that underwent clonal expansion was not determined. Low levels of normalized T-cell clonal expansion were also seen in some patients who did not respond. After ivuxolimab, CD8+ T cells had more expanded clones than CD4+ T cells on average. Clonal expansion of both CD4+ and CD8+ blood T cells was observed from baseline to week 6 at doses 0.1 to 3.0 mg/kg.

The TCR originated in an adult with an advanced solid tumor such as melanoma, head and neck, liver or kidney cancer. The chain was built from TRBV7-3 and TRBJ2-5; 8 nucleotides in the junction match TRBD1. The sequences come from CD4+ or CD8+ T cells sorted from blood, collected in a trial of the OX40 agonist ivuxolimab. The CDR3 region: CASSQTGGPGTQYF. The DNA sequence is TGTGCCAGCAGCCAAACAGGGGGGCCAGGGACCCAGTACTTC.